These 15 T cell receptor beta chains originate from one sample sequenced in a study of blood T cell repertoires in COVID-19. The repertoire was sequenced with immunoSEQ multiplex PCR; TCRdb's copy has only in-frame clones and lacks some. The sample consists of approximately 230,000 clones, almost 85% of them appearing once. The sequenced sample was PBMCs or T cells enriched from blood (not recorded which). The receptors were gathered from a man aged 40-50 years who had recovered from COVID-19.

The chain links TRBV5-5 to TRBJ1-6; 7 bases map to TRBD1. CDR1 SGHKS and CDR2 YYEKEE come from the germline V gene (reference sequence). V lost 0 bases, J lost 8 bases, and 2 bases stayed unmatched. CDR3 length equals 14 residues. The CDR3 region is CASSLVGQDSPLHF. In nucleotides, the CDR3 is TGTGCCAGCAGCTTGGTAGGACAGGATTCACCCCTCCACTTT.

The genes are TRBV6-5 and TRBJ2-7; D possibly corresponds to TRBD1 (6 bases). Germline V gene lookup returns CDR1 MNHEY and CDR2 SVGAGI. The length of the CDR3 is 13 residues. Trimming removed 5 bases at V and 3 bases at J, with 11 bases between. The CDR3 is CASSPGALYEQYF. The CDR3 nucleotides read TGTGCCAGCAGTCCAGGGGCTCTCTACGAGCAGTACTTC.

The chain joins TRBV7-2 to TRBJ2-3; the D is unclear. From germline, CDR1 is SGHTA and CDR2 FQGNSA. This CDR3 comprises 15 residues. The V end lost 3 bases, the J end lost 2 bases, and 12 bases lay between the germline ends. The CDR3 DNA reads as TGTGCCAGCAGCTTTGAGGCTCGGTCCACAGATACGCAGTATTTT. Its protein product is CASSFEARSTDTQYF.

The CDR3 region is CAWRDRVETQYF. CDR3 coding DNA: TGTGCCTGGAGGGACAGGGTAGAGACCCAGTACTTC. The rearrangement links TRBV30 to TRBJ2-5; TRBD1 agrees at 8 bases. The V gene end was trimmed by 3 bases and the J gene end by 4 bases; junction bases not matched to a gene: 1. The V gene's germline CDR1 is GTSNPN and CDR2 SVGIG (reference sequence). The CDR3 extends over 12 amino acids.

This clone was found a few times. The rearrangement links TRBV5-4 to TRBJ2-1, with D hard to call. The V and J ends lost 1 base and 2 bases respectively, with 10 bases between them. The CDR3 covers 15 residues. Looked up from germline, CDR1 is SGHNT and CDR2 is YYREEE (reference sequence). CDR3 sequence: CASSLRQAPYNEQFF. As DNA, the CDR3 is TGTGCCAGCAGCTTGAGGCAGGCGCCCTACAATGAGCAGTTCTTC.

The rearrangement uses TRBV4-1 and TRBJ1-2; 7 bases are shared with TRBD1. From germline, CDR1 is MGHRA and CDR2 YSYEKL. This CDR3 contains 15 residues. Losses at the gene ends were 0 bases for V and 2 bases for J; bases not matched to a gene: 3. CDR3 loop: CASSQDRDRNYGYTF. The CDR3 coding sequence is TGCGCCAGCAGCCAAGATAGGGACAGAAACTATGGCTACACCTTC.

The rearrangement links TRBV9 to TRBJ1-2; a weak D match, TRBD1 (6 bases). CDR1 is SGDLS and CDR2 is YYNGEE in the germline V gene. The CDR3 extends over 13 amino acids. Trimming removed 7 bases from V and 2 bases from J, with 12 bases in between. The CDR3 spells CASRQVGNYGYTF. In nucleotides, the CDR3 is TGTGCCAGCCGACAGGTCGGAAACTATGGCTACACCTTC.

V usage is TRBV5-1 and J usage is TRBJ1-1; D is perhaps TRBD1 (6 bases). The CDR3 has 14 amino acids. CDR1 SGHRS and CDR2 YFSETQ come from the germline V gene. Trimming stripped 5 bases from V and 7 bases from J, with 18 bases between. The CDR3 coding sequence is TGCGCCAGCAGTGAACAGGGTGGACTCGGTGAAGCTTTCTTT. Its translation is CASSEQGGLGEAFF. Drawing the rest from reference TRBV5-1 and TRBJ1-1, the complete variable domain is KAGVTQTPRYLIKTRGQQVTLSCSPISGHRSVSWYQQTPGQGLQFLFEYFSETQRNKGNFPGRFSGRQFSNSRSEMNVSTLELGDSALYLCASSEQGGLGEAFFGQGTRLTVV.

The CDR3, as DNA: TGTGCCAGTAGTATAGGTCGGACCGGGAGTCAGCCCCAGCATTTT. Translated, it gives CASSIGRTGSQPQHF. The chain recombines TRBV19 with TRBJ1-5; D is undetermined. Germline CDR1 LNHDA, CDR2 SQIVND (reference sequence). The CDR3 totals 15 residues. V was shortened by 1 base and J by 6 bases, with 13 bases between the two germline ends.

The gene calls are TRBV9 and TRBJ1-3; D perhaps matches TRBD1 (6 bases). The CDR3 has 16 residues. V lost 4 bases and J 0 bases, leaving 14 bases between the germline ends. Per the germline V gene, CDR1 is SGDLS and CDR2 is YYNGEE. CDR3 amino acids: CASSPRTVASGNTIYF. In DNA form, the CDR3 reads TGTGCCAGCAGCCCCCGGACAGTAGCCTCTGGAAACACCATATATTTT.

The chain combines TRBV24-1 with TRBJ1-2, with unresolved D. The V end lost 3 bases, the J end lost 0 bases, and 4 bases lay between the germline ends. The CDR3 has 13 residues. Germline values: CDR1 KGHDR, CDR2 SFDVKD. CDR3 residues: CATSDTTNYGYTF. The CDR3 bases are TGTGCCACCAGTGATACAACTAACTATGGCTACACCTTC.

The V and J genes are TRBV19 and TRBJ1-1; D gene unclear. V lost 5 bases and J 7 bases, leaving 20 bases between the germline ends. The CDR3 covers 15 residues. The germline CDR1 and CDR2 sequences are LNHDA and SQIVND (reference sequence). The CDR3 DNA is TGTGCCAGTAGTGCCCCTCAGAGGGCTCCGTTTGAAGCTTTCTTT. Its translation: CASSAPQRAPFEAFF. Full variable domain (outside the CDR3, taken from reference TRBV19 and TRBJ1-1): DGGITQSPKYLFRKEGQNVTLSCEQNLNHDAMYWYRQDPGQGLRLIYYSQIVNDFQKGDIAEGYSVSREKKESFPLTVTSAQKNPTAFYLCASSAPQRAPFEAFFGQGTRLTVV.

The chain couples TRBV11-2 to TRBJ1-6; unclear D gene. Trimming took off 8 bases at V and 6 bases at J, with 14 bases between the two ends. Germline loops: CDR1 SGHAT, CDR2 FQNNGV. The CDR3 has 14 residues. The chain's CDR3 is CASSPLRINSPLHF. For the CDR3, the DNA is TGTGCCAGCTCCCCGCTGAGGATTAATTCACCCCTCCACTTT.

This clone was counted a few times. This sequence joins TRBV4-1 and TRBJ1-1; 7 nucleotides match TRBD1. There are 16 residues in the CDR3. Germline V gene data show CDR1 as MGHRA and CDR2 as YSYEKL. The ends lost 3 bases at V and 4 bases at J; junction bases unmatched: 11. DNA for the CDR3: TGCGCCAGCAGCCACAAAGGCGGGACAGTCGGCACTGAAGCTTTCTTT. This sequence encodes CASSHKGGTVGTEAFF.

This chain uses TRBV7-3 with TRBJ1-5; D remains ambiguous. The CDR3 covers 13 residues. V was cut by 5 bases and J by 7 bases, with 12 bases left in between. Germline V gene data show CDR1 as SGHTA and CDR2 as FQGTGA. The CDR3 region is CASSPPGNQPQHF. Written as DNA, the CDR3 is TGTGCCAGCAGCCCCCCGGGGAACCAGCCCCAGCATTTT.